The 2 T cell receptor beta chains below all came from one sample that was sequenced in a study of memory CD4+ T cells and cytomegalovirus serostatus. Profiled with immunoSEQ multiplex PCR; TCRdb holds only in-frame clones, not every one. This sample has approximately 40,000 clones, with approximately 82% found just once. The sort gate was single viable CD3+CD4+CD8-CD45RO+ cells for memory CD4+ T cells. Sample: memory CD4+ T cells from blood. All receptors come from an adult in good health and CMV-seronegative.

This rearrangement joins TRBV2 to TRBJ1-5; D gene uncertain. The CDR3 has 14 residues. Germline values: CDR1 SNHLY, CDR2 FYNNEI. With 3 bases removed from V and 2 bases from J, the gap between germline ends came to 8 bases. This chain's CDR3 is CASSDLRGNQPQHF. The CDR3, as DNA: TGTGCCAGCAGTGACCTGAGGGGCAATCAGCCCCAGCATTTT.

CDR3 in amino acids: CASSLRGGDTGELFF. As DNA, the CDR3 is TGTGCCAGCAGCTTGCGGGGGGGAGACACCGGGGAGCTGTTTTTT. This chain connects TRBV7-9 to TRBJ2-2; 9 bases agree with TRBD2. V was clipped by 3 bases and J by 3 bases; unmatched bases: 2. Germline V gene sequence: CDR1 SEHNR, CDR2 FQNEAQ (reference sequence). The CDR3 has 15 amino acids.